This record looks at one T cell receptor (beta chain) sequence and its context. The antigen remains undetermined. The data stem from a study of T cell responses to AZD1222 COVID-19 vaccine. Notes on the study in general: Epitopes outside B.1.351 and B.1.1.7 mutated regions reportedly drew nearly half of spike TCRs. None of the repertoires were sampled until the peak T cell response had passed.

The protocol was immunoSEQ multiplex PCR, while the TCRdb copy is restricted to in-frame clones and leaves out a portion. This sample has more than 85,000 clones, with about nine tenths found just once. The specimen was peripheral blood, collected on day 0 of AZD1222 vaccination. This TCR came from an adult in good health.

The CDR3 protein is CASSFLPQETQYF. The CDR3 DNA reads as TGTGCCAGCAGCTTCCTACCTCAAGAGACCCAGTACTTC. The chain is built from TRBV5-5 and TRBJ2-5; D is uncertain. Germline-derived CDR1 and CDR2 are SGHKS and YYEKEE (reference sequence). The V and J ends lost 2 bases and 2 bases respectively, with 7 bases between them. The CDR3 totals 13 residues.